A single sample gave rise to the 16 T cell receptor beta chains below, sequenced in a study of T cells in Graves' hyperthyroidism and ophthalmopathy (dated by TCRdb to the late 2010s). Library method: multiplex PCR. Sequencing took place on an Illumina HiSeq 2000. The TCR beta CDR3 regions were amplified from the RNA transcripts. The first round of RT-PCR for the TCR CDR3 was performed with the HTBI primer set and the Qiagen OneStep RT-PCR kit. In TCRdb, the public reads were trimmed at Q25 with fastp and aligned with MiXCR, with productive beta chains retained. Entries are consolidated by CDR3 protein sequence, retaining the most common genes and DNA. The table for this sample lists around 370,000 distinct CDR3 sequences; around 18% of them were counted only once. The ten biggest clones cover 40% of the sample. The sequencing input was blood. The receptors derive from a young man with Graves' ophthalmopathy.

In this sample, this clonotype turned up a few times. The chain recombines TRBV6-2 or TRBV6-3 with TRBJ1-6; 8 bases agree with TRBD1. The CDR3 has 15 residues. CDR1 is MNHEY and CDR2 is SVGEGT in the germline V gene. The V gene end was trimmed by 4 bases and the J gene end by 8 bases; junction bases not matched to a gene: 7. This CDR3 reads CASSSRTGFDSPLHF. CDR3 in DNA: TGTGCCAGCAGTTCCCGGACAGGGTTCGATTCACCCCTCCACTTT.

This clonotype showed up just a few times. The chain carries TRBV7-9 and TRBJ2-3, with D maybe TRBD1 (5 bases). With 11 bases removed from V and 3 bases from J, the gap between germline ends came to 12 bases. The CDR3 runs 12 residues. Germline CDR1 SEHNR, CDR2 FQNEAQ (reference sequence). CDR3 DNA: TGTGCCTCCGAGGCAGGGACAGATACGCAGTATTTT. Its protein is CASEAGTDTQYF.

This chain uses TRBV12-3 or TRBV12-4 with TRBJ2-2; no firm D call. With 5 bases removed from V and 1 base from J, the gap between germline ends came to 8 bases. The CDR3 is made up of 14 amino acids. CDR3 amino acids: CASSLRQNTGELFF. The CDR3 bases are TGTGCCAGCAGTCTCCGACAGAACACCGGGGAGCTGTTTTTT.

The chain couples TRBV4-1 to TRBJ2-7, with 10 bases matching TRBD1. The CDR3 length is 19 residues. After removal of 0 bases from V and 0 bases from J, the junction contained 11 bases not matched to a gene. Looked up from germline, CDR1 is MGHRA and CDR2 is YSYEKL. The CDR3 loop reads CASSQEISLRTGGSYEQYF. Written as DNA, the CDR3 is TGCGCCAGCAGCCAAGAAATATCCCTTCGGACAGGGGGCTCCTACGAGCAGTACTTC.

The rearrangement joins TRBV5-8 to TRBJ2-2; D may be TRBD1 (6 bases). The V end lost 1 base, the J end lost 6 bases, and 16 bases lay between the germline ends. The CDR3 totals 16 residues. Germline V lookup: CDR1 SGHTS, CDR2 YDEGEE. The CDR3 region has the DNA TGTGCCAGCAGCTTGCGCTCGGGACAAGGCGCCGGGGAGCTGTTTTTT. Translation gives CASSLRSGQGAGELFF.

This clonotype was detected a few times. The V gene is TRBV24-1, the J gene TRBJ1-4; no clear D gene. Germline V gene lookup returns CDR1 KGHDR and CDR2 SFDVKD. V was clipped by 10 bases and J by 3 bases, with 11 bases between them. The CDR3 runs to 13 residues. The CDR3 region is CATTSGPNEKLFF. Here the CDR3 DNA reads TGTGCCACGACCTCGGGCCCTAATGAAAAACTGTTTTTT.

The chain combines TRBV7-2 with TRBJ1-6, with D perhaps matching TRBD1 (6 bases). This CDR3 has 14 amino acids. Per the germline V gene, CDR1 is SGHTA and CDR2 is FQGNSA. V dropped 3 bases and J dropped 9 bases, with 12 bases sitting between them. CDR3 DNA sequence: TGTGCCAGCAGCTTCAAGGGGGGGCCTTCACCCCTCCACTTT. Translated: CASSFKGGPSPLHF.

V usage is TRBV7-3 and J usage is TRBJ1-3, with 7 bases aligning to TRBD1. The J segment lost 8 bases and the V segment lost 4 bases, leaving 5 bases of the junction unmatched. The CDR3 extends over 13 amino acids. CDR1 and CDR2 from the germline V gene are SGHTA and FQGTGA. CDR3 bases: TGTGCCAGCAGCTCTTATCAGGGGGACACCATATATTTT. Encoded protein: CASSSYQGDTIYF.

The table lists this clonotype with many counts. This chain connects TRBV6-2 or TRBV6-3 to TRBJ2-5, with D uncertain. This CDR3 spans 12 amino acids. Per germline, CDR1 MNHEY and CDR2 SVGEGT. Trimming removed 2 bases from V and 1 base from J, with 2 bases in between. The CDR3 DNA follows: TGTGCCAGCAGTTACGGCCAAGAGACCCAGTACTTC. Its protein product is CASSYGQETQYF.

This clonotype was detected only a few times. The CDR3 is CASSFATGGWTEAFF. Here the CDR3 DNA reads TGTGCCAGCAGCTTTGCGACAGGGGGCTGGACTGAAGCTTTCTTT. The chain joins TRBV7-2 to TRBJ1-1; 10 positions match TRBD1. The CDR3 spans 15 residues. J lost 5 bases, V lost 3 bases, and 6 bases had no gene match. Germline V gene lookup returns CDR1 SGHTA and CDR2 FQGNSA.

In its sample, this clonotype was seen a few times. The CDR3 is CSATSGYQETQYF. For the CDR3, the DNA is TGCAGTGCTACCAGCGGTTACCAAGAGACCCAGTACTTC. The V gene is TRBV20-1, the J gene TRBJ2-5; TRBD2 is a possible D gene (5 bases). The V gene's germline CDR1 is DFQATT and CDR2 SNEGSKA (reference sequence). V was cut by 4 bases and J by 0 bases, with 9 bases left in between. This CDR3 is built from 13 residues.

This clonotype has at least ten counts. V gene TRBV5-1 combines with J gene TRBJ1-2, with 10 bases identical to TRBD1. CDR3 length equals 15 residues. Unmatched junction bases numbered 10, after V lost 3 bases and J lost 8 bases. The germline CDR1 and CDR2 sequences are SGHRS and YFSETQ. The CDR3 region has the DNA TGCGCCAGCAGCTACAGCGGGACAGGGGAAGAAGGCTACACCTTC. Protein sequence: CASSYSGTGEEGYTF.

This clonotype was seen at least ten times. The rearrangement links TRBV2 to TRBJ2-6; 8 bases fit TRBD1. Germline V gene data show CDR1 as SNHLY and CDR2 as FYNNEI. The length of the CDR3 is 15 residues. V lost 8 bases, J lost 4 bases, and 7 bases stayed unmatched. As DNA, the CDR3 is TGTGCCAGCCGTCCGACAGGGGCCGGGGCCAACGTCCTGACTTTC. Protein product: CASRPTGAGANVLTF.

This clonotype was recorded a few times. V and J are TRBV19 and TRBJ2-3; a possible D gene is TRBD2 (5 bases). Trimming shortened V by 6 bases and J by 1 base, and 14 bases separated the two germline ends. CDR1 LNHDA and CDR2 SQIVND come from the germline V gene (reference sequence). The CDR3 covers 15 residues. CDR3 sequence (DNA): TGTGCCAGTAGGTCCCGGAGGATTGGCACAGATACGCAGTATTTT. Translating it yields CASRSRRIGTDTQYF.

The gene calls are TRBV7-8 and TRBJ1-3; D call uncertain. CDR1 and CDR2 (germline): SGHVS, FQNEAQ. Trimming took off 2 bases at V and 0 bases at J, with 5 bases between the two ends. The CDR3 extends over 14 amino acids. Here the CDR3 reads CASSLSISGNTIYF. The CDR3 DNA reads TGTGCCAGCAGCTTAAGTATCTCTGGAAACACCATATATTTT. Complete variable domain (other parts from reference TRBV7-8 and TRBJ1-3): GAGVSQSPRYKVAKRGQDVALRCDPISGHVSLFWYQQALGQGPEFLTYFQNEAQLDKSGLPSDRFFAERPEGSVSTLKIQRTQQEDSAVYLCASSLSISGNTIYFGEGSWLTVV.

The rearrangement links TRBV5-1 to TRBJ2-2, with TRBD2 identical over 8 bases. Losses at the gene ends were 4 bases for V and 5 bases for J; bases not matched to a gene: 10. The CDR3 is made up of 16 amino acids. CDR1 and CDR2 from the germline V gene are SGHRS and YFSETQ. CDR3 sequence: CASSHRGGAKTGELFF. In DNA form, the CDR3 reads TGCGCCAGCAGCCACCGGGGGGGGGCTAAGACCGGGGAGCTGTTTTTT.